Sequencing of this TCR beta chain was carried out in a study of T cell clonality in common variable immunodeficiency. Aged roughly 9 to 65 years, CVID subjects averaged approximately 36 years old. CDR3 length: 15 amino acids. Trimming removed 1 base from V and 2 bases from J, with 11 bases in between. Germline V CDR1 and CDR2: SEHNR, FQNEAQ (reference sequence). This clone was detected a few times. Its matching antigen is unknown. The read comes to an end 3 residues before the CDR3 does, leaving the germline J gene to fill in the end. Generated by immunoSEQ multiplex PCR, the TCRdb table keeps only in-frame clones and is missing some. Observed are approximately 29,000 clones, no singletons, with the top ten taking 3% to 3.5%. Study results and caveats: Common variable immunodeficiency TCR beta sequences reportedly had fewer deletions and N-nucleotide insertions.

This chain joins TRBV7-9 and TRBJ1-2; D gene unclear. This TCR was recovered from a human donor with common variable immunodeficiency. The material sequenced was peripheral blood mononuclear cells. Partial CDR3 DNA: TGTGCCAGCAGCTTAGGAGTGGGTAGCAACTATGGC. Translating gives CASSLGVGSNYG. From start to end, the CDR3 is CASSLGVGSNYGYTF. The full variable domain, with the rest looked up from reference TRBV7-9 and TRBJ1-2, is DTGVSQNPRHKITKRGQNVTFRCDPISEHNRLYWYRQTLGQGPEFLTYFQNEAQLEKSRLLSDRFSAERPKGSFSTLEIQRTEQGDSAMYLCASSLGVGSNYGYTFGSGTRLTVV.